This T cell receptor beta chain emerged from a study of T-cell memory formation after mild COVID-19. Study findings and constraints: Mainly in CM and EM were contracting CD4+ clones; CD8+ were in EMRA. Some responding clones appeared in pre-infection memory, suggesting cross-reactive memory joined. There was a balanced CD4/CD8 profile in clones contracting day 15 to 85, and later expanders leaned CD4+.

Trimming stripped 0 bases from V and 6 bases from J, with 9 bases between. The CDR3 loop spans 13 amino acids. Germline V CDR1 and CDR2: LNHNV, YYDKDF (reference sequence). A word on this clonotype: Its cognate antigen is unknown.

TCRdb independently ran MiXCR on the 5' RACE reads; one entry per CDR3 protein. Of around 510,000 distinct CDR3 sequences in the sample, roughly 20% were seen once. The chain is built from TRBV15 and TRBJ2-7, with D possibly being TRBD1 (5 bases). The sequenced material came from PBMCs or a T cell subset sorted from them (not recorded which). The sequence derives from an adult woman who had mild COVID-19 (a few samples of this study predate the infection). Cell type and time point are not known. The chain's CDR3 is CATSRDPGREQYF. CDR3 DNA sequence: TGTGCCACCAGCAGAGATCCAGGGCGCGAGCAGTACTTC.